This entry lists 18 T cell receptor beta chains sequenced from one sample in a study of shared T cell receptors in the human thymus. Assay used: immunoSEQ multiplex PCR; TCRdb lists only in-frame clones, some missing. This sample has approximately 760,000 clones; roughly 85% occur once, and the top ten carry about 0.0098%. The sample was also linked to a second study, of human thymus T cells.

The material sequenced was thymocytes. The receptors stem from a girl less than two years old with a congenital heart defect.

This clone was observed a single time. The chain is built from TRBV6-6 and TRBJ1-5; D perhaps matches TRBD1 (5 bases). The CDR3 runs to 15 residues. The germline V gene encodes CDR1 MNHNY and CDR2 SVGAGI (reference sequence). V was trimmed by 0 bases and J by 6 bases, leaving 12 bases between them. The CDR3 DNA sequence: TGTGCCAGCAGTTACTCTTTCCTGGGGGGTCAGCCCCAGCATTTT. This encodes CASSYSFLGGQPQHF.

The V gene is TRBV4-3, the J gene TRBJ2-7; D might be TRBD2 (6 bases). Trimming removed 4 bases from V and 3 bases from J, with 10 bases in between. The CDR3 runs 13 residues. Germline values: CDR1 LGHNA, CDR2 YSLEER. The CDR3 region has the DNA TGCGCCAGCAGCCCACTAGCCTTCTACGAGCAGTACTTC. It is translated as CASSPLAFYEQYF.

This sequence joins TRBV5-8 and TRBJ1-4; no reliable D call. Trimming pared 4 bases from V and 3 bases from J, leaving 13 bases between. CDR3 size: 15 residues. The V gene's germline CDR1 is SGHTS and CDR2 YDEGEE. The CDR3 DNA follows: TGTGCCAGCAGCAAGAATGGAGGGTCTAATGAAAAACTGTTTTTT. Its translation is CASSKNGGSNEKLFF.

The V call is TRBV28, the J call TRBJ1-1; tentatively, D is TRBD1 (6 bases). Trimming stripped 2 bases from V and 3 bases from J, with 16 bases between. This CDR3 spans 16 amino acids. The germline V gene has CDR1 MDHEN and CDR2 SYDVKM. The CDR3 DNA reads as TGTGCCAGCAGTTTACTGGGGGGGACAACGCACACTGAAGCTTTCTTT. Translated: CASSLLGGTTHTEAFF.

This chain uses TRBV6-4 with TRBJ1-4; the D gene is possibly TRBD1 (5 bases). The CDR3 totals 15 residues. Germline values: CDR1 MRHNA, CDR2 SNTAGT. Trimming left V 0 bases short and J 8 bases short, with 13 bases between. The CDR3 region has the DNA TGTGCCAGCAGTGACTCTGGCCACTCAGGGGAAAAACTGTTTTTT. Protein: CASSDSGHSGEKLFF.

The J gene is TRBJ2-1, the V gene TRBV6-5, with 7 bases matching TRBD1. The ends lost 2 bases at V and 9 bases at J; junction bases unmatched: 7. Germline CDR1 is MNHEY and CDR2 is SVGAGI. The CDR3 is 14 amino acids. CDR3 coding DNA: TGTGCCAGCAGTTACAGCACAGGGGCGGGTGAGCAGTTCTTC. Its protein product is CASSYSTGAGEQFF.

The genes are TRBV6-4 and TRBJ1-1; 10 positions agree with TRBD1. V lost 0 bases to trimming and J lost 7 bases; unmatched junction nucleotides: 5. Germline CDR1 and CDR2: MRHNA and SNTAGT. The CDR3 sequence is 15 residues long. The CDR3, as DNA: TGTGCCAGCAGTGACTCTTGGACAGGGGGTGATGAAGCTTTCTTT. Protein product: CASSDSWTGGDEAFF.

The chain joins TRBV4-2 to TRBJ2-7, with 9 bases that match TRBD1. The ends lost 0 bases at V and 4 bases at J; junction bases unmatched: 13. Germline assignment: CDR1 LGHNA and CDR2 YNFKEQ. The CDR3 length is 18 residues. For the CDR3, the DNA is TGTGCCAGCAGCCAAGATGGGTGGGTACAGGGGGCGGAATACGAGCAGTACTTC. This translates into CASSQDGWVQGAEYEQYF.

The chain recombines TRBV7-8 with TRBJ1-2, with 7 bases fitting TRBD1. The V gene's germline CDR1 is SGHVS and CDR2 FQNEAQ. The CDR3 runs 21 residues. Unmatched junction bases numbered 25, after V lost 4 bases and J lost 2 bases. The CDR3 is CASSSKGTRDSQPNSNYGYTF. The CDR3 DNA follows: TGTGCCAGCAGCTCTAAGGGAACTCGGGACAGCCAACCTAATTCCAACTATGGCTACACCTTC.

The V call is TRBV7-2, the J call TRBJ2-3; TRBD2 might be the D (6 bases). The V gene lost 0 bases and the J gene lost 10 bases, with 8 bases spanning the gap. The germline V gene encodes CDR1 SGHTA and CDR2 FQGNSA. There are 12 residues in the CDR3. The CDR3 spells CASSLAREAQYF. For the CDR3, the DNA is TGTGCCAGCAGCTTAGCCAGGGAGGCGCAGTATTTT. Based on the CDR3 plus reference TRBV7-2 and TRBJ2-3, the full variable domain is GAGVSQSPSNKVTEKGKDVELRCDPISGHTALYWYRQSLGQGLEFLIYFQGNSAPDKSGLPSDRFSAERTGGSVSTLTIQRTQQEDSAVYLCASSLAREAQYFGPGTRLTVL.

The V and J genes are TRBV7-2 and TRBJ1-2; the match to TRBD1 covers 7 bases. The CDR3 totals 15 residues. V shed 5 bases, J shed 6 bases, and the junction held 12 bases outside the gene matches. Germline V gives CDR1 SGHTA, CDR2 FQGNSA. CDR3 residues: CASSPGTAEVHGYTF. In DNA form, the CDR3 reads TGTGCCAGCAGCCCCGGGACAGCAGAAGTCCATGGCTACACCTTC. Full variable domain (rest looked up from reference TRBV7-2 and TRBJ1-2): GAGVSQSPSNKVTEKGKDVELRCDPISGHTALYWYRQSLGQGLEFLIYFQGNSAPDKSGLPSDRFSAERTGGSVSTLTIQRTQQEDSAVYLCASSPGTAEVHGYTFGSGTRLTVV.

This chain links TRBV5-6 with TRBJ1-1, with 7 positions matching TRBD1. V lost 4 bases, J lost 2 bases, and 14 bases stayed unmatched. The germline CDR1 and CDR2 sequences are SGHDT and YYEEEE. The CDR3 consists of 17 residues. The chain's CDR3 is CASSTTTGDTINTEAFF. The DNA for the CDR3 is TGTGCCAGCAGCACTACTACAGGGGACACCATCAACACTGAAGCTTTCTTT.

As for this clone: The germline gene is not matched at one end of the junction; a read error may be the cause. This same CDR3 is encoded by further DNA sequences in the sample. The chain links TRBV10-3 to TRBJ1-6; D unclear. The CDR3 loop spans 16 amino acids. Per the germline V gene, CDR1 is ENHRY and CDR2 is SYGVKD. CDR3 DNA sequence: TGTGCCATCAGTGGGGAGGGAGGCTCCTATAATTCCCCCCTCCACTTT. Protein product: CAISGEGGSYNSPLHF.

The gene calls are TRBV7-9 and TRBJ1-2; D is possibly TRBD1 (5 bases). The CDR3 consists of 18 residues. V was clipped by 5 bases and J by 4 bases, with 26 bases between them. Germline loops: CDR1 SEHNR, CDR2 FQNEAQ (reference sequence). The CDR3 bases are TGTGCCAGCAGCCACTACAGGTTCGTCCCCCGTCGGCGCTATGGCTACACCTTC. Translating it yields CASSHYRFVPRRRYGYTF. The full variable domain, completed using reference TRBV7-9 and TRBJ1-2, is DTGVSQNPRHKITKRGQNVTFRCDPISEHNRLYWYRQTLGQGPEFLTYFQNEAQLEKSRLLSDRFSAERPKGSFSTLEIQRTEQGDSAMYLCASSHYRFVPRRRYGYTFGSGTRLTVV.

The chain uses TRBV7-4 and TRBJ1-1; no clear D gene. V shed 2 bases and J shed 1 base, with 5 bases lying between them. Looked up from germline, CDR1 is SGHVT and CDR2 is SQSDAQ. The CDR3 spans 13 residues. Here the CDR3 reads CASSLTANTEAFF. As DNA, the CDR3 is TGTGCCAGCAGCTTAACTGCGAACACTGAAGCTTTCTTT.

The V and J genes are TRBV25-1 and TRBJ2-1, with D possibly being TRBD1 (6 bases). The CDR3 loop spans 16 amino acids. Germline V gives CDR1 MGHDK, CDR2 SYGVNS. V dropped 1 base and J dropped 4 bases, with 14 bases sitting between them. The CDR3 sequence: CASSESPGTPYNEQFF. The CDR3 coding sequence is TGTGCCAGCAGTGAATCCCCCGGGACACCTTACAATGAGCAGTTCTTC.

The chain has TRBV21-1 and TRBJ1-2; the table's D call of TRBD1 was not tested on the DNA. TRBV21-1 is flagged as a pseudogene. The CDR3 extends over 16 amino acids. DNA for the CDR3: TGTGCCAGCAGCCCCGACAGGGGGCGGGGGGGATATGGCTACACCTTC. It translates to CASSPDRGRGGYGYTF.

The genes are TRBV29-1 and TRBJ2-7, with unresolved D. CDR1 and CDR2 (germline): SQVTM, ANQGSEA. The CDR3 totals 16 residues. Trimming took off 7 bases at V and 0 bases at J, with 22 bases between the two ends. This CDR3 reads CSAQEILPGSSYEQYF. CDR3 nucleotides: TGCAGCGCCCAAGAAATACTGCCAGGCAGCTCCTACGAGCAGTACTTC.